These T cell receptor beta chains were read from a single sample in a study of CD8 T cells in ankylosing spondylitis. TCRdb recomputed calls from the 5' RACE reads with MiXCR, one row per CDR3 protein. The sample has just under 350,000 distinct CDR3 sequences; about 15% are singletons. The sample was blood, either unsorted or a sorted T cell fraction (not recorded which). All receptors come from a male donor with ankylosing spondylitis or in good health (not recorded which). The CDR3 runs from the conserved cysteine through the conserved F or W. Each record gives: clone size, V gene, J gene, D gene, CDR3 DNA, CDR3 protein. D genes are given only for firm matches. Clone size is given for some rows only: seen once, a few or many times, or a class if the clone is expanded.

size: .
V: TRBV5-1
J: TRBJ1-1
D: .
DNA: TGCGCCAGCAGCTTGGCTACCCAATGGGAGAACACTGAAGCTTTCTTT
CDR3: CASSLATQWENTEAFF

size: .
V: TRBV7-2
J: TRBJ1-1
D: .
DNA: TGTGCCAGCAGCTTAGCGGGGGGGGCCATGAACACTGAAGCTTTCTTT
CDR3: CASSLAGGAMNTEAFF

size: .
V: TRBV4-1
J: TRBJ2-5
D: .
DNA: TGCGCCAGCAGCCAAGATGTCAGCCAAGAGACCCAGTACTTC
CDR3: CASSQDVSQETQYF

size: few
V: TRBV5-1
J: TRBJ2-3
D: TRBD2
DNA: TGCGCCAGCAGCTTTGAAGCTAGCGGGGGAGGAACAGATACGCAGTATTTT
CDR3: CASSFEASGGGTDTQYF

size: few
V: TRBV5-1
J: TRBJ2-3
D: .
DNA: TGCGCCAGCAGCGCGACGTTATCAGATACGCAGTATTTT
CDR3: CASSATLSDTQYF

size: .
V: TRBV20-1
J: TRBJ1-1
D: .
DNA: TGCAGTGCTCGGCAGGGATTCAACACTGAAGCTTTCTTT
CDR3: CSARQGFNTEAFF

size: many
V: TRBV5-1
J: TRBJ2-3
D: TRBD2
DNA: TGCGCCAGCAGCAAAGCTAGCGGGAGTGTGGTAGATACGCAGTATTTT
CDR3: CASSKASGSVVDTQYF

size: .
V: TRBV19
J: TRBJ2-7
D: TRBD2
DNA: TGTGCCAGTAAAGAGGAGCGGGGCTCCTACGAGCAGTACTTC
CDR3: CASKEERGSYEQYF

size: few
V: TRBV12-3/TRBV12-4
J: TRBJ2-1
D: .
DNA: TGTGCCAGCAGTTTTTCCTCGGGGAATGAGCAGTTCTTC
CDR3: CASSFSSGNEQFF

size: many
V: TRBV20-1
J: TRBJ2-2
D: .
DNA: TGCAGTGCCAGGACATTTAACACCGGGGAGCTGTTTTTT
CDR3: CSARTFNTGELFF

size: few
V: TRBV4-1
J: TRBJ1-1
D: .
DNA: TGCGCCAGCAGCCAGGACCTGGCGGCTGGGACTGAAGCTTTCTTT
CDR3: CASSQDLAAGTEAFF

size: .
V: TRBV24-1
J: TRBJ2-2
D: .
DNA: TGTGCCACCAAAGGGCCGGTTACCGGGGAGCTGTTTTTT
CDR3: CATKGPVTGELFF

size: .
V: TRBV5-1
J: TRBJ1-5
D: .
DNA: TGCGCCAGCAGCCGAACCGAGGGGGGGACACCCCAGCATTTT
CDR3: CASSRTEGGTPQHF

size: .
V: TRBV6-1
J: TRBJ1-1
D: .
DNA: TGTGCCAGCACCCAGGAGGGTATCGTGAGGAACACTGAAGCTTTCTTT
CDR3: CASTQEGIVRNTEAFF

size: .
V: TRBV5-5
J: TRBJ2-3
D: TRBD2
DNA: TGTGCCAGCAGCTTGTCTAGCGGGAGTCTCGCAGATACGCAGTATTTT
CDR3: CASSLSSGSLADTQYF

size: few
V: TRBV5-1
J: TRBJ2-7
D: .
DNA: TGCGCCAGCAGCTTGGTCCCAGGGAGTGACGAGCAGTACTTC
CDR3: CASSLVPGSDEQYF

size: few
V: TRBV24-1
J: TRBJ2-1
D: TRBD2
DNA: TGTGCCACCAGTGATACAGCGGGAGGGCCTGACAATGAGCAGTTCTTC
CDR3: CATSDTAGGPDNEQFF

size: .
V: TRBV20-1
J: TRBJ1-1
D: TRBD1
DNA: TGCAGTGCTAGAACAGGGGCGATGAACACTGAAGCTTTCTTT
CDR3: CSARTGAMNTEAFF

size: few
V: TRBV29-1
J: TRBJ1-1
D: .
DNA: TGCAGCGTCCACCGACGCATGAACACTGAAGCTTTCTTT
CDR3: CSVHRRMNTEAFF

size: .
V: TRBV2
J: TRBJ2-7
D: .
DNA: TGTGCCTTCTGTTTAAGGCTTGGACAGATCTTATCTCCTAGCGAGCAGTACTTC
CDR3: CAFCLRLGQILSPSEQYF

size: .
V: TRBV4-1
J: TRBJ1-6
D: .
DNA: TGCGCCAGCAGCCTGGGTACCGCTCGGACTTATAATTCACCCCTCCACTTT
CDR3: CASSLGTARTYNSPLHF

size: .
V: TRBV5-1
J: TRBJ2-3
D: TRBD1
DNA: TGCGCCAGCACCCCAGGGGGTAGCACAGATACGCAGTATTTT
CDR3: CASTPGGSTDTQYF

size: .
V: TRBV15
J: TRBJ1-1
D: .
DNA: TGTGCCACCAGCAGAGGTTTCACGGGCACTGAAGCTTTCTTT
CDR3: CATSRGFTGTEAFF

size: few
V: TRBV7-9
J: TRBJ1-1
D: .
DNA: TGTGCCAGCAGCTATACGGGGGCAGGGAACACTGAAGCTTTCTTT
CDR3: CASSYTGAGNTEAFF

size: .
V: TRBV5-1
J: TRBJ2-7
D: .
DNA: TGCGCCAGCAGCTTGGGGACTATAGCCTACGAGCAGTACTTC
CDR3: CASSLGTIAYEQYF

size: .
V: TRBV7-6
J: TRBJ2-2
D: TRBD2
DNA: TGTGCCAGCAGCCCGGCGGGACTACGGTCAGAGCTGTTTTTT
CDR3: CASSPAGLRSELFF